This T cell receptor (beta chain) was identified during a study of vaccination effects on CD4 cells after COVID-19. The overall study: Peptide-pool stimulation followed by sequencing identified expanded antigen-specific CD4+ clonotypes in the ViraFEST assay. Study-level findings and limits: Early timepoints after infection were absent, and convalescent patients were few in the study.

The CDR3 loop spans 18 amino acids. V lost 5 bases to trimming and J lost 9 bases; unmatched junction nucleotides: 18. Germline CDR1 is GTSNPN and CDR2 is SVGIG (reference sequence). TCRdb's table, derived via immunoSEQ multiplex PCR, lists solely in-frame clones and lacks some. Of roughly 33,000 clones in the sample, approximately 77% were seen once. This clone was recorded once. The antigen is not known. At the end of around eleven days of culture, CD4+ T cells were isolated. This individual contracted SARS-CoV-2 between March and December 2020, as verified by PCR. Of the BNT162b2 and mRNA-1273 vaccines, participants received two doses of one or the other.

This receptor was taken from a human donor who had a prior SARS-CoV-2 infection. The rearrangement uses TRBV30 and TRBJ2-1; the match to TRBD2 covers 14 bases. This specimen was CD4+ T cells from PBMCs cultured without peptide, taken after COVID-19 vaccination. The CDR3: CAWGRPGLAGEVGGEQFF. The CDR3 region has the DNA TGTGCCTGGGGCCGTCCGGGACTAGCGGGAGAAGTGGGGGGTGAGCAGTTCTTC.